This TCR beta chain was captured in a study of blood T cell repertoires in COVID-19. Study-wide background: Nucleic acid was either cDNA or gDNA, and it came from T cells, B-cell-depleted T cells, or PBMCs.

Seattle patients were enrolled during active infection and followed longitudinally. In the authors' workflow: Amplifying reference gene primers gave estimates of nucleated cell counts. Profiled with immunoSEQ multiplex PCR; TCRdb holds only in-frame clones, not every one. Clone size and V and J calls were adopted from that table, with D and trimming inferred from the DNA. The repertoire holds 150,000 to 200,000 clones, with around 93% as singletons. Trimming took 6 bases from V and 0 from J, leaving 6 bases between them. CDR1 and CDR2 (germline): SGHAT, FQDESV (reference sequence). The CDR3 length is 13 residues.

The V gene is TRBV11-1, the J gene TRBJ1-3; no definite D call. Sequencing input: peripheral blood. The sequence was collected from a man under 40 with COVID-19, enrolled during active disease. The CDR3 here is CASRAPSGNTIYF. In nucleotides, the CDR3 is TGTGCCAGCAGAGCTCCCTCTGGAAACACCATATATTTT. The whole variable domain, filled in from reference TRBV11-1 and TRBJ1-3, reads EAEVAQSPRYKITEKSQAVAFWCDPISGHATLYWYRQILGQGPELLVQFQDESVVDDSQLPKDRFSAERLKGVDSTLKIQPAELGDSAMYLCASRAPSGNTIYFGEGSWLTVV.